A single sample is the source of the 20 T cell receptor beta chains below, sequenced in a study of a mutant IDH1 vaccine in newly diagnosed glioma. Time point meaning: baseline, week 1 (first vaccination visit). Treatment specified: pre-vaccination baseline after standard-of-care therapy. The method was immunoSEQ multiplex PCR; TCRdb's version includes in-frame clones alone and lacks a portion of them. This table holds tens of thousands of clones, 83% found once. Sequencing was performed on PBMCs, taken from a glioma patient treated with radiotherapy, temozolomide or both. All receptors come from a woman between 45 and 60 years old with glioma.

The rearrangement uses TRBV5-1 and TRBJ1-1; 7 nucleotides match TRBD1. V was clipped by 0 bases and J by 7 bases; unmatched bases: 6. The CDR3 spans 14 residues. Looked up from germline, CDR1 is SGHRS and CDR2 is YFSETQ. CDR3 sequence: CASSLGGGQLEAFF. CDR3 bases: TGCGCCAGCAGCTTGGGGGGGGGACAGCTTGAAGCTTTCTTT.

The chain uses TRBV5-6 and TRBJ2-7; tentatively, D is TRBD1 or TRBD2 (5 bases each). V was clipped by 3 bases and J by 6 bases, with 13 bases between them. The CDR3 is 13 amino acids. Germline V lookup: CDR1 SGHDT, CDR2 YYEEEE. The CDR3 sequence is CASSWGGGGEQYF. As DNA, the CDR3 is TGTGCCAGCAGCTGGGGTGGTGGGGGCGAGCAGTACTTC.

The chain uses TRBV5-1 and TRBJ2-3, with D possibly TRBD2 on 7 matching bases. V was clipped by 0 bases and J by 0 bases, with 17 bases between them. This CDR3 region has 18 residues. Germline-derived CDR1 and CDR2 are SGHRS and YFSETQ. The DNA for the CDR3 is TGCGCCAGCAGCTTGGAAGGCGGGGGCCCATATAGCACAGATACGCAGTATTTT. It encodes CASSLEGGGPYSTDTQYF.

The rearrangement links TRBV7-9 to TRBJ2-1, with D possibly TRBD2 on 6 matching bases. The V end lost 1 base, the J end lost 2 bases, and 12 bases lay between the germline ends. The germline V gene has CDR1 SEHNR and CDR2 FQNEAQ (reference sequence). The CDR3 covers 16 residues. The DNA of the CDR3 is TGTGCCAGCAGCTTAGTCGGCGGGGCACCCTACAATGAGCAGTTCTTC. It codes for CASSLVGGAPYNEQFF.

This clone was picked up one time. The V call is TRBV6-1, the J call TRBJ1-3; no reliable D call. Trimming removed 0 bases from V and 7 bases from J, with 7 bases in between. The CDR3 sequence is 13 residues long. Germline values: CDR1 MNHNS, CDR2 SASEGT. The CDR3 loop is CASSEAGRNTIYF. The CDR3 DNA reads TGTGCCAGCAGTGAAGCAGGGAGGAACACCATATATTTT.

The chain's CDR3 is CASSKTTIRGNEQYF. The CDR3 DNA follows: TGTGCCAGCAGTAAAACGACAATTCGAGGTAACGAGCAGTACTTC. This chain joins TRBV6-5 and TRBJ2-7; D is ambiguous. The V end lost 5 bases, the J end lost 5 bases, and 19 bases lay between the germline ends. CDR1 and CDR2 (germline): MNHEY, SVGAGI. The CDR3 is 15 residues long.

This clone was picked up one time. This chain joins TRBV5-1 and TRBJ1-4; D might be TRBD1 (5 bases). Germline V gene data show CDR1 as SGHRS and CDR2 as YFSETQ. This CDR3 contains 14 residues. V dropped 0 bases and J dropped 7 bases, with 10 bases sitting between them. CDR3 protein: CASSLAREGEKLFF. The CDR3 DNA reads TGCGCCAGCAGCTTGGCCAGGGAGGGTGAAAAACTGTTTTTT.

The V call is TRBV5-1, the J call TRBJ2-7; no definite D call. From germline, CDR1 is SGHRS and CDR2 YFSETQ. Trimming stripped 4 bases from V and 5 bases from J, with 16 bases between. This CDR3 spans 14 amino acids. As DNA, the CDR3 is TGCGCCAGCAGCACGACCCCCTACGAGGACGAGCAGTACTTC. Protein product: CASSTTPYEDEQYF.

The chain combines TRBV30 with TRBJ1-2; possible D gene TRBD1, 5 bases. The CDR3 extends over 13 amino acids. The ends were cut back, 4 bases at V and 7 bases at J, with 16 bases in the middle. Germline assignment: CDR1 GTSNPN and CDR2 SVGIG (reference sequence). The CDR3 nucleotides read TGTGCCTGGAACCTCGGGGGTTTCGGTGGCTACACCTTC. This sequence encodes CAWNLGGFGGYTF.

This rearrangement joins TRBV2 to TRBJ2-7, with a weak D call TRBD1 (5 bases). The V and J ends lost 4 bases and 3 bases respectively, with 13 bases between them. The germline gives CDR1 SNHLY, CDR2 FYNNEI. The CDR3 loop spans 14 amino acids. CDR3 nucleotide sequence: TGTGCCAGCAGTGCAACAGGTGAAAGCTACGAGCAGTACTTC. Residues: CASSATGESYEQYF.

This clone was detected once. The chain recombines TRBV9 with TRBJ2-3; no firm D call. The germline gives CDR1 SGDLS, CDR2 YYNGEE. Trimming took off 4 bases at V and 5 bases at J, with 8 bases between the two ends. The CDR3 length is 12 residues. CDR3 region: CASSPQEDTQYF. The CDR3 DNA reads TGTGCCAGCAGCCCCCAAGAAGATACGCAGTATTTT.

This rearrangement joins TRBV5-6 to TRBJ2-6; no firm D call. V dropped 4 bases and J dropped 0 bases, with 8 bases sitting between them. Germline CDR1 reads SGHDT; CDR2 reads YYEEEE. The CDR3 runs 15 residues. The CDR3 sequence: CASSPTSSGANVLTF. For the CDR3, the DNA is TGTGCCAGCAGCCCTACCAGCTCTGGGGCCAACGTCCTGACTTTC. Full variable domain (missing parts from reference TRBV5-6 and TRBJ2-6): DAGVTQSPTHLIKTRGQQVTLRCSPKSGHDTVSWYQQALGQGPQFIFQYYEEEERQRGNFPDRFSGHQFPNYSSELNVNALLLGDSALYLCASSPTSSGANVLTFGAGSRLTVL.

The chain uses TRBV11-3 and TRBJ1-1; D may be TRBD1 (6 bases). CDR3 length equals 14 residues. CDR1 and CDR2 (germline): SGHNT, YENEEA. V shed 5 bases and J shed 4 bases, with 14 bases lying between them. The CDR3 nucleotides are TGTGCCAGCAGCCCAGACAGGAGGGGCACTGAAGCTTTCTTT. It specifies CASSPDRRGTEAFF.

The genes are TRBV5-4 and TRBJ1-6; the D is unclear. V dropped 2 bases and J dropped 7 bases, with 13 bases sitting between them. This CDR3 contains 15 residues. Germline CDR1 is SGHNT and CDR2 is YYREEE (reference sequence). The CDR3 region is CASSFMFLGNSPLHF. The CDR3 DNA is TGTGCCAGCAGCTTCATGTTTTTAGGGAATTCACCCCTCCACTTT.

CDR3 sequence reads: CASFDRGAEAFF. CDR3 sequence (DNA): TGTGCCTCCTTTGACAGGGGAGCTGAAGCTTTCTTT. The J gene is TRBJ1-1, the V gene TRBV30; 8 nucleotides agree with TRBD1. V trimming: 7 bases; J trimming: 6 bases; junction bases outside the gene matches: 7. There are 12 residues in the CDR3. CDR1 and CDR2 from the germline V gene are GTSNPN and SVGIG (reference sequence).

The chain couples TRBV6-1 to TRBJ2-4; a weak D match, TRBD1 (5 bases). Germline CDR1 and CDR2: MNHNS and SASEGT. The CDR3 length is 15 residues. V lost 7 bases, J lost 1 base, and 14 bases lay in between. For the CDR3, the DNA is TGTGCCAGCACCGTTCAGGGATCCGCCAAAAACATTCAGTACTTC. It is translated as CASTVQGSAKNIQYF.

This chain connects TRBV30 to TRBJ1-5, with 7 bases matching TRBD1. V lost 0 bases to trimming and J lost 6 bases; unmatched junction nucleotides: 8. Germline loops: CDR1 GTSNPN, CDR2 SVGIG (reference sequence). The CDR3 is 15 amino acids. The CDR3 protein is CAWSVQGTGFQPQHF. CDR3 DNA: TGTGCCTGGAGTGTACAGGGGACGGGCTTTCAGCCCCAGCATTTT.

The chain is built from TRBV19 and TRBJ2-2; TRBD2 is a possible D gene (5 bases). Trimming stripped 5 bases from V and 4 bases from J, with 14 bases between. CDR1 is LNHDA, CDR2 SQIVND, per germline (reference sequence). The CDR3 runs to 15 residues. CDR3 DNA: TGTGCCAGTAGTTACGGGGTGCGAGGCACCGGGGAGCTGTTTTTT. Amino acids: CASSYGVRGTGELFF.

J is TRBJ1-1 and V is TRBV5-1; a possible D gene is TRBD1 (5 bases). Germline V CDR1 and CDR2: SGHRS, YFSETQ. V lost 7 bases and J lost 4, with 14 bases in between. The CDR3 contains 13 residues. CDR3 nucleotide sequence: TGCGCCAGCGGAGGGGAGGTTTCCACTGAAGCTTTCTTT. Its protein product is CASGGEVSTEAFF.

The V gene is TRBV4-1, the J gene TRBJ2-1; no clear D gene. Germline V gene sequence: CDR1 MGHRA, CDR2 YSYEKL. The CDR3 has 15 residues. The V end lost 5 bases, the J end lost 0 bases, and 11 bases lay between the germline ends. CDR3 DNA: TGCGCCAGCAGCTCAGGACCGTTCTCCTACAATGAGCAGTTCTTC. Amino acid sequence: CASSSGPFSYNEQFF.